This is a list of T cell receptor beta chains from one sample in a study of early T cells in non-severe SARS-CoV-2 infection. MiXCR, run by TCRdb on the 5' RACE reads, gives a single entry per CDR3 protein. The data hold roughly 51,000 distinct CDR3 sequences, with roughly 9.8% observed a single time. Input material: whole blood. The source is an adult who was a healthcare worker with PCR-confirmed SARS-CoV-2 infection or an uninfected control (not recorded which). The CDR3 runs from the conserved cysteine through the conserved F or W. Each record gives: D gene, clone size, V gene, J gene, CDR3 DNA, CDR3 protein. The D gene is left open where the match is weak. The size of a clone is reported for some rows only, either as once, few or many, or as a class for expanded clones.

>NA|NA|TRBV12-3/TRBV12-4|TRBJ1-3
TGTGCCAGCAGTTTGTTTCCGGAAAACACCATATATTTT
CASSLFPENTIYF
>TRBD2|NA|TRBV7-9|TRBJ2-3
TGTGCCAGCAGCCGCGGGACTAGCGGGAGGGGAATGACAGATACGCAGTATTTT
CASSRGTSGRGMTDTQYF
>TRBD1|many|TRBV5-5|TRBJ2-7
TGTGCCAGCAGCCCTTGGACAGGGACCGACGAGCAGTACTTC
CASSPWTGTDEQYF
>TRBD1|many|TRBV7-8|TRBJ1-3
TGTGCCAGCAGTTCGAATCAGGGGGCTCGAAACACCATATATTTT
CASSSNQGARNTIYF
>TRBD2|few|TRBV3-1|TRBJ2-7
TGTGCCAGCAGCCCCGGACTAGCAGAATACGAGCAGTACTTC
CASSPGLAEYEQYF
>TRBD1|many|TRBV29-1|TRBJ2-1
TGCAGCGTGAACCGACAGGGCGGGTTCTTC
CSVNRQGGFF
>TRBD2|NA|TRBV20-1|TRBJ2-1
TGCAGTGCTAATTCGGTGCGGGAGATCGATGAGCAGTTCTTC
CSANSVREIDEQFF
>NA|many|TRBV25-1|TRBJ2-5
TGTGCCAGCAGTGAACCGAGGGAGAGAGAGACCCAGTACTTC
CASSEPRERETQYF
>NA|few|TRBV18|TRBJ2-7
TGTGCCAGCTCACCCGCTGGGAACGAGCAGTACTTC
CASSPAGNEQYF
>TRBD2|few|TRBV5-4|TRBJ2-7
TGTGCCAGCAGCTTGAGGCTAGCGGGAGTTTACGAGCAGTACTTC
CASSLRLAGVYEQYF
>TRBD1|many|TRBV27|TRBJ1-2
TGTGCCAGCAGTTTCCGCGGACAGGGAGGTGGCTACACCTTC
CASSFRGQGGGYTF
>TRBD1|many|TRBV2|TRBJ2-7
TGTGCCAGCAGTCCGGGACAGGGGGCGCGTGAGCAGTACTTC
CASSPGQGAREQYF
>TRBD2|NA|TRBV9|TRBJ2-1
TGTGCCAGCAGCACTCCGGGACTAGCGGGAGTCAATGAGCAGTTCTTC
CASSTPGLAGVNEQFF
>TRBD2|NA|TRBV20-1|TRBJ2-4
TGCAGTGCTCCTCCTAGCGGGGGAGTAGCCAAAAACATTCAGTACTTC
CSAPPSGGVAKNIQYF
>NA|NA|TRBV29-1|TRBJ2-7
TGCAGCGTTGAAGGGCAGGGAATCCACGAGCAGTACTTC
CSVEGQGIHEQYF
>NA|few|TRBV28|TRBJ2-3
TGTGCCAGCAGTTTGATGAGGGTGCGGGGAGGCACGCAGTATTTT
CASSLMRVRGGTQYF
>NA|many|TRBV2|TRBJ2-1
TGTGCCAGCAAGGGAGGTTCCTACAATGAGCAGTTCTTC
CASKGGSYNEQFF
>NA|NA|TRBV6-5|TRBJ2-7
TGTGCCAGCAGTCTGCCGGGATTCTACGAGCAGTACTTC
CASSLPGFYEQYF
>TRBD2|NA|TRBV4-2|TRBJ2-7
TGTGCCAGCAGCCAACTAGCGGGGAACTCCTACGAGCAGTACTTC
CASSQLAGNSYEQYF
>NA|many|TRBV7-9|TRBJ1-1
TGTGCCAGCAGCCCACCCGACACATTTGAAGCTTTCTTT
CASSPPDTFEAFF
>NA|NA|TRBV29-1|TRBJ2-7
TGCAGCGTTGTATCCGTAAGGGGCCCCTACGAGCAGTACTTC
CSVVSVRGPYEQYF
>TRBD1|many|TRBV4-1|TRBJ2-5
TGCGCCAGCAGCCAGGGACAGTTTCAAGAGACCCAGTACTTC
CASSQGQFQETQYF
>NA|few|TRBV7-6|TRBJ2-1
TGTGCCAGCAGCTTGGAGGGGCCCAACAATGAGCAGTTCTTC
CASSLEGPNNEQFF
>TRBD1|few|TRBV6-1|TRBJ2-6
TGTGCCAGCAGGAGGGGGCCTGGGGCCAACGTCCTGACTTTC
CASRRGPGANVLTF
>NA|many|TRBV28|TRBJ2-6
TGTGCCAGCCAAGGCGTATCCTCTGGGGCCAACGTCCTGACTTTC
CASQGVSSGANVLTF
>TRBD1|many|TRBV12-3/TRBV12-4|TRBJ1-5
TGTGCCAGCAGCCCGGACAGGATGGGCAATCAGCCCCAGCATTTT
CASSPDRMGNQPQHF
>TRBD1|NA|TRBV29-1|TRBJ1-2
TGCAGTGGGTACGGACAGGGAGAAAACTATGGCTACACCTTC
CSGYGQGENYGYTF
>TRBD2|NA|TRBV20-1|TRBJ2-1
TGCAGTGCTAGTCGGACTAGCGATGAGCAGTTCTTC
CSASRTSDEQFF
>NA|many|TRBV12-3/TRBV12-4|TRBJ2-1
TGTGCCAGCAGTTTACTGGGCGGGGTATCCTACAATGAGCAGTTCTTC
CASSLLGGVSYNEQFF
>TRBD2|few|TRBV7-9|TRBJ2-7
TGTGCCAGCAGCTTGGGACTAGCGGGAGCCTACGAGCAGTACTTC
CASSLGLAGAYEQYF
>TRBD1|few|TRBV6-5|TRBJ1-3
TGTGCCAGCACCCGTAGGATTGGGACAGGGAGCGGTGAAAACACCATATATTTT
CASTRRIGTGSGENTIYF
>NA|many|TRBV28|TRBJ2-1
TGTGCCAGCAAGTCCCCTTACAATGAGCAGTTCTTC
CASKSPYNEQFF
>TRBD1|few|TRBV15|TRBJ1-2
TGTGCCACCAGCAGAGGCGAACAGGGGGCGTATGGCTACACCTTC
CATSRGEQGAYGYTF
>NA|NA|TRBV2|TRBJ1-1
TGTGCCAGCACCCTGGACAGTTTGAACACTGAAGCTTTCTTT
CASTLDSLNTEAFF
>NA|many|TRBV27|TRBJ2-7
TGTGCCAGCAGTTTATCAGAGATAAGCTACGAGCAGTACTTC
CASSLSEISYEQYF
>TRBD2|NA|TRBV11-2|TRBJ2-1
TGTGCCACCGACCCAGGACTAGCGGCGAATGAGCAGTTCTTC
CATDPGLAANEQFF
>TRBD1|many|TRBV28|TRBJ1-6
TGTGCCAGCAGTTGGGAACAGGGGGCACTGGATTCACCCCTCCACTTT
CASSWEQGALDSPLHF
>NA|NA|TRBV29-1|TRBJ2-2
TGCAGCGTTGCAGAGGCTAGTGCTGCCGGGGAGCTGTTTTTT
CSVAEASAAGELFF
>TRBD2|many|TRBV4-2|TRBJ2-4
TGTGCCAGCAGCCAAGATCCATGGCGGGAGGCTGCAGGGTTTGACATTCAGTACTTC
CASSQDPWREAAGFDIQYF
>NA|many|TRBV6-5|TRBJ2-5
TGTGCCAGCAGTTACGACCAAGAGACCCAGTACTTC
CASSYDQETQYF
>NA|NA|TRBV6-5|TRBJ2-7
TGTGCCAGCAGTTACTCAGAGATAACCTACGAGCAGTACTTC
CASSYSEITYEQYF
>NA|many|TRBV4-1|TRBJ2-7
TGCGCCAGCAGCCAAGAGCAGCGGGTCCACTACGAGCAGTACTTC
CASSQEQRVHYEQYF
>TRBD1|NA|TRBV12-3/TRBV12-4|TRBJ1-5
TGTGCCAGCAGCTACTCTAACAGGGGGCGCAATCAGCCCCAGCATTTT
CASSYSNRGRNQPQHF
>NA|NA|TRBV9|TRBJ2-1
TGTGCCAGCAGCCGGGGGGCTGCCACCTACAATGAGCAGTTCTTC
CASSRGAATYNEQFF
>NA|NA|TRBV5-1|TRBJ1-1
TGCGCCAGCAGCCCGGATTCCAGGACTGAAGCTTTCTTT
CASSPDSRTEAFF
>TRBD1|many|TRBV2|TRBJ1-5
TGTGCCAGCAAACCGGGACAGGTCTATCAGCCCCAGCATTTT
CASKPGQVYQPQHF
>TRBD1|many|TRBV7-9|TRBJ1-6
TGTGCCAGCAGCTCCGGGACAGAGAGTTCACCCCTCCACTTT
CASSSGTESSPLHF
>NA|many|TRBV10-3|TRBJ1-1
TGTGCCACCCTTCGGGGAAACACTGAAGCTTTCTTT
CATLRGNTEAFF
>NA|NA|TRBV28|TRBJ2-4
TGTGCCAGCAACGTGGCCCAAAACATTCAGTACTTC
CASNVAQNIQYF
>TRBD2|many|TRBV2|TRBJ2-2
TGTGCCAGCAGTGGCCCTTTGGAGGGGCGGGAGCACGGCGGGGAGCTGTTTTTT
CASSGPLEGREHGGELFF
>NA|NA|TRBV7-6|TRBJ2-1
TGTGCCAGCAGCTTCCAATACAATGAGCAGTTCTTC
CASSFQYNEQFF
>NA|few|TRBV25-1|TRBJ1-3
TGTGCCAGCAGTGGACGAATGACAGACCAGGCGGGAAACACCATATATTTT
CASSGRMTDQAGNTIYF
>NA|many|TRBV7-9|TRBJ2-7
TGTGCCAGCAGCCCACGAGGTGCAGACAGCTCCTACGAGCAGTACTTC
CASSPRGADSSYEQYF
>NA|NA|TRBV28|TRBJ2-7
TGTGCCAGCCTTTCAGGGTGGGACAAGCGGGTCTACGAGCAGTACTTC
CASLSGWDKRVYEQYF
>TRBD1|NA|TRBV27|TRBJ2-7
TGTGCCAGCAGTTACTCGGGACAGGGGTACGAGCAGTACTTC
CASSYSGQGYEQYF
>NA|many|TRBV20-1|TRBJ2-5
TGCAGTGGCATTGGGGCTCAAGAGACCCAGTACTTC
CSGIGAQETQYF